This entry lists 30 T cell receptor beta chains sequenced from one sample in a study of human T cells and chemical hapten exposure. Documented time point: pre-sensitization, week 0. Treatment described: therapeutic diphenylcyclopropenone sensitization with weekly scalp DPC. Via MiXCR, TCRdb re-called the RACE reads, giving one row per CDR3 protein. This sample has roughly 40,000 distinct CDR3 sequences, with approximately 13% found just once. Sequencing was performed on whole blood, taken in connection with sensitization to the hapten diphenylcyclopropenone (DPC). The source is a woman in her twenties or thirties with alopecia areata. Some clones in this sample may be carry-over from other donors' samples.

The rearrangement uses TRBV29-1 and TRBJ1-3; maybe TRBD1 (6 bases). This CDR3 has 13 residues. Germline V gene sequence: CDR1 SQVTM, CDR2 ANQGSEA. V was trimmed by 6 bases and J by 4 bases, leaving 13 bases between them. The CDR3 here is CSVQGFSGNTIYF. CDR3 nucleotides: TGCAGCGTCCAGGGGTTCTCCGGAAACACCATATATTTT.

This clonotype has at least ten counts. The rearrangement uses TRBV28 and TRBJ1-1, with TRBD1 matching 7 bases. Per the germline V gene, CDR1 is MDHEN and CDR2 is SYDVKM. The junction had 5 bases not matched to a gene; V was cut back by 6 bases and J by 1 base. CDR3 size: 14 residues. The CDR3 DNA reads TGTGCCAGCAGGGCGACAGGGACGAACACTGAAGCTTTCTTT. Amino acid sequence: CASRATGTNTEAFF.

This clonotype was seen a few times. Written as DNA, the CDR3 is TGCAGTGCTAACGGGAAAGCCGTCACAGATACGCAGTATTTT. This sequence encodes CSANGKAVTDTQYF. The chain carries TRBV20-1 and TRBJ2-3, with a possible D match to TRBD2 (5 bases). From germline, CDR1 is DFQATT and CDR2 SNEGSKA (reference sequence). This CDR3 region has 14 residues. V dropped 4 bases and J dropped 2 bases, with 13 bases sitting between them.

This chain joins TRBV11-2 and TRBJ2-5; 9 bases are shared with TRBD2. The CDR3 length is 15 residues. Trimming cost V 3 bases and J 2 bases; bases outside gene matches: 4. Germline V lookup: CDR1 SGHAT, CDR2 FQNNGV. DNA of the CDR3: TGTGCCAGCAGCTTCCTAGCGGGATTACAAGAGACCCAGTACTTC. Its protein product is CASSFLAGLQETQYF.

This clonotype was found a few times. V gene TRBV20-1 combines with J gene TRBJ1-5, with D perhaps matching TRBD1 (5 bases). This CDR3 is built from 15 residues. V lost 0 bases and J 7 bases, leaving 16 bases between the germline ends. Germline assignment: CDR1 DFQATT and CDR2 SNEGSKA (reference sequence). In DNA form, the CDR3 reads TGCAGTGCTAGAGACGTGGCGGCAGGGAGGCAGCCCCAGCATTTT. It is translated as CSARDVAAGRQPQHF.

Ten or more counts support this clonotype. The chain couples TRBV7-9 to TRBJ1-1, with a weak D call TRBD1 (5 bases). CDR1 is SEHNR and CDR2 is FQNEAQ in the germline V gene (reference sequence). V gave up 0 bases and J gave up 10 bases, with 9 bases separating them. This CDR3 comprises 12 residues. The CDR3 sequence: CASSLAQGVAFF. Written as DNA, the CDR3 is TGTGCCAGCAGCTTAGCCCAGGGAGTAGCTTTCTTT.

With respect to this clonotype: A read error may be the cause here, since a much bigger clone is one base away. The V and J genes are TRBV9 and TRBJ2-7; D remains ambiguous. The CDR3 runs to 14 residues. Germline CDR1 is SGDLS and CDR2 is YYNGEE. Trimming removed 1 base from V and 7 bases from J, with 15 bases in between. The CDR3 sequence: CASSVRTAPGEQYF. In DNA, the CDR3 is TGTGCCAGCAGCGTAAGGACGGCTCCCGGGGAGCAGTACTTC. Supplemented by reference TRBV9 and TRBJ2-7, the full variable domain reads DSGVTQTPKHLITATGQRVTLRCSPRSGDLSVYWYQQSLDQGLQFLIQYYNGEERAKGNILERFSAQQFPDLHSELNLSSLELGDSALYFCASSVRTAPGEQYFGPGTRLTVT.

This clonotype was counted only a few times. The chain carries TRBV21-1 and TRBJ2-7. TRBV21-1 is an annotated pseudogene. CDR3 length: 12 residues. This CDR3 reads CASMCVLSEQYF. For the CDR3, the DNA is TGTGCCAGCATGTGTGTGTTGTCCGAGCAGTACTTC.

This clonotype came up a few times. The CDR3 spells CASSLVLAGELFF. DNA for the CDR3: TGTGCCAGCAGCTTAGTTTTAGCCGGGGAGCTGTTTTTT. This rearrangement joins TRBV11-2 to TRBJ2-2, with no clear D. V gave up 1 base and J gave up 6 bases, with 6 bases separating them. The CDR3 spans 13 residues. Germline V gene lookup returns CDR1 SGHAT and CDR2 FQNNGV. Based on the CDR3 plus reference TRBV11-2 and TRBJ2-2, the full variable domain is EAGVAQSPRYKIIEKRQSVAFWCNPISGHATLYWYQQILGQGPKLLIQFQNNGVVDDSQLPKDRFSAERLKGVDSTLKIQPAKLEDSAVYLCASSLVLAGELFFGEGSRLTVL.

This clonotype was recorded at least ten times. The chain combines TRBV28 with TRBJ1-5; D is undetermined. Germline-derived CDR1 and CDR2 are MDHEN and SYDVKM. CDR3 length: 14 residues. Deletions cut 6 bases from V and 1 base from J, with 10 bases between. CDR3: CASRTVPSNQPQHF. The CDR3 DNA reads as TGTGCCAGCAGGACGGTCCCGAGCAATCAGCCCCAGCATTTT.

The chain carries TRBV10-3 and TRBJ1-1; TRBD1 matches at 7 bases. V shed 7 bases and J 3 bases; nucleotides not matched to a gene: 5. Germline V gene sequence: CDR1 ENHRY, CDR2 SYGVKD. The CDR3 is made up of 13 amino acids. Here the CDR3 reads CAINDRDYTEAFF. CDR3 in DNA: TGTGCCATCAATGACAGGGATTACACTGAAGCTTTCTTT.

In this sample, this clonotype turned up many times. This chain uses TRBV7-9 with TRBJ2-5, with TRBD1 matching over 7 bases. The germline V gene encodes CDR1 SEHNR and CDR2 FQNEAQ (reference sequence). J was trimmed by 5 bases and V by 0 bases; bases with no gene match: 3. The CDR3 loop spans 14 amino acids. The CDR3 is CASSLAADRETQYF. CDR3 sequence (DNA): TGTGCCAGCAGCTTAGCCGCGGACAGGGAGACCCAGTACTTC.

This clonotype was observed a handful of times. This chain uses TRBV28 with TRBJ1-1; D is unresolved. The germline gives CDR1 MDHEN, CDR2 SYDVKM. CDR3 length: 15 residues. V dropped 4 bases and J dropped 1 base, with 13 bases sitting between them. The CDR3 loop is CASSSPREANTEAFF. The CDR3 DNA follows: TGTGCCAGCAGTTCCCCCCGGGAAGCGAACACTGAAGCTTTCTTT.

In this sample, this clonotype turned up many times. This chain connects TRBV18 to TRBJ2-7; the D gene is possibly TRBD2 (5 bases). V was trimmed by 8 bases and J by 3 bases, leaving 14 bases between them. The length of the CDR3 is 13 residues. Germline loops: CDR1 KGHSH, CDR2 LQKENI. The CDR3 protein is CASTPDWGYEQYF. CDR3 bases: TGTGCCAGCACCCCGGACTGGGGCTACGAGCAGTACTTC. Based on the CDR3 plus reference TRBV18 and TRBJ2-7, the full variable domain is NAGVMQNPRHLVRRRGQEARLRCSPMKGHSHVYWYRQLPEEGLKFMVYLQKENIIDESGMPKERFSAEFPKEGPSILRIQQVVRGDSAAYFCASTPDWGYEQYFGPGTRLTVT.

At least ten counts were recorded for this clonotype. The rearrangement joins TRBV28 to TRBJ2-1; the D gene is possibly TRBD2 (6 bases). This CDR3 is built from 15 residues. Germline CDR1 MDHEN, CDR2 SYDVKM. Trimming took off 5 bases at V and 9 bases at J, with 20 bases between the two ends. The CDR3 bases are TGTGCCAGCAGTCCTATGGGGAGTGGGAGGACTGAGCAGTTCTTC. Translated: CASSPMGSGRTEQFF.

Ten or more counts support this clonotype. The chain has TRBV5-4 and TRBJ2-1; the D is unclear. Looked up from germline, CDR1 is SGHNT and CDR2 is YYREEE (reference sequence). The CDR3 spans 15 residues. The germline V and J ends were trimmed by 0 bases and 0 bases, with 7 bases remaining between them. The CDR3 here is CASSLDTASYNEQFF. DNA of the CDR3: TGTGCCAGCAGCTTGGATACAGCCTCCTACAATGAGCAGTTCTTC.

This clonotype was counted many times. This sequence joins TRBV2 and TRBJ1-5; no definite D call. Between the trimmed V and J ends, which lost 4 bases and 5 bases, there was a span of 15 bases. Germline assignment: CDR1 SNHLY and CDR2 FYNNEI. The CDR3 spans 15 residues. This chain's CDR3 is CASSAAESAHQPQHF. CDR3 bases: TGTGCCAGCAGTGCTGCTGAGTCGGCGCATCAGCCCCAGCATTTT.

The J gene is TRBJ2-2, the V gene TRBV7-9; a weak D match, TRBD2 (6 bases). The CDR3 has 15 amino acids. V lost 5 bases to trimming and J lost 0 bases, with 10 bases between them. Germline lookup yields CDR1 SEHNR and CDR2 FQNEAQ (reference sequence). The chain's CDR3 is CASSRSGTNTGELFF. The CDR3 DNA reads TGTGCCAGCAGCCGTAGCGGTACGAACACCGGGGAGCTGTTTTTT.

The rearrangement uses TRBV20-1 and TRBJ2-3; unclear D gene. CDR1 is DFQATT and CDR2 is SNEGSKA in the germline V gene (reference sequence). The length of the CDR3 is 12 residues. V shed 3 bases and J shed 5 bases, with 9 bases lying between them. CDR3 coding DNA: TGCAGTGCTAGCAGGACGAAAGATACGCAGTATTTT. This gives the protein CSASRTKDTQYF.

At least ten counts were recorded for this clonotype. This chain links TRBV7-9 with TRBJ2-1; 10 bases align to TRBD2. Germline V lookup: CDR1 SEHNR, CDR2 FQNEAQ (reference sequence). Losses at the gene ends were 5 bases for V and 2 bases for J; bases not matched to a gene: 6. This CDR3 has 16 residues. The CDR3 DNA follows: TGTGCCAGCAGCACGATCCTAGCGGGAGCCTACAATGAGCAGTTCTTC. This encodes CASSTILAGAYNEQFF.

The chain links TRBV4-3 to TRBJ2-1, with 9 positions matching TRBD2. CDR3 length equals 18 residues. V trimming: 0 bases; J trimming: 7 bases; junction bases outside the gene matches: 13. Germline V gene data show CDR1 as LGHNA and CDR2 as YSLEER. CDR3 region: CASSQEGGRAVVRNEQFF. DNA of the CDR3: TGCGCCAGCAGCCAAGAGGGCGGGAGGGCCGTTGTTAGGAATGAGCAGTTCTTC.

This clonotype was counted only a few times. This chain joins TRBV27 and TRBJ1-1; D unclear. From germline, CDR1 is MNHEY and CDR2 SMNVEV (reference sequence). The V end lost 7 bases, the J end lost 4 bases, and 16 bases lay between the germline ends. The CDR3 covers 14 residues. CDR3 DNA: TGTGCCAGCACTCTTAACCCATCTTCCACTGAAGCTTTCTTT. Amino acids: CASTLNPSSTEAFF.

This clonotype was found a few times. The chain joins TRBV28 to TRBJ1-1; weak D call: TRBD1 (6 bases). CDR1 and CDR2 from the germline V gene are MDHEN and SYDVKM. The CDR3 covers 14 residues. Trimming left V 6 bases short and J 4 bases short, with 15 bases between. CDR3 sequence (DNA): TGTGCCAGCAGCCAAGGGGGAGGGGGCACTGAAGCTTTCTTT. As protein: CASSQGGGGTEAFF.

CDR3 sequence reads: CASSLSLGPGRSTNEKLFF. The CDR3 nucleotides read TGTGCCAGCAGCTTATCCCTGGGCCCAGGGCGTTCAACTAATGAAAAACTGTTTTTT. The chain joins TRBV7-2 to TRBJ1-4, with a tentative D call TRBD1 (5 bases). CDR3 size: 19 residues. Between the trimmed V and J ends, which lost 2 bases and 0 bases, there was a span of 19 bases. Germline V gives CDR1 SGHTA, CDR2 FQGNSA. The full variable domain, with the rest looked up from reference TRBV7-2 and TRBJ1-4, is GAGVSQSPSNKVTEKGKDVELRCDPISGHTALYWYRQSLGQGLEFLIYFQGNSAPDKSGLPSDRFSAERTGGSVSTLTIQRTQQEDSAVYLCASSLSLGPGRSTNEKLFFGSGTQLSVL.

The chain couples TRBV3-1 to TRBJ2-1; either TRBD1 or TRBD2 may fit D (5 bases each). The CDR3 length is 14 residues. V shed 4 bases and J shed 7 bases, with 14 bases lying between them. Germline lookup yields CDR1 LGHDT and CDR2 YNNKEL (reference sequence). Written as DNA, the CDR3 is TGTGCCAGCAGCCCGAGTTATTGGGGGAATGAGCAGTTCTTC. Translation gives CASSPSYWGNEQFF.

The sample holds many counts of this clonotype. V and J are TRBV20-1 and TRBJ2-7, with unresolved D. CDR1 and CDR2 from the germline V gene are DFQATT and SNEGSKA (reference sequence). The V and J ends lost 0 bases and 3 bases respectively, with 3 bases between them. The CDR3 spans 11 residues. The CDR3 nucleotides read TGCAGTGCTAGAGAGGACTACGAGCAGTACTTC. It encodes CSAREDYEQYF.

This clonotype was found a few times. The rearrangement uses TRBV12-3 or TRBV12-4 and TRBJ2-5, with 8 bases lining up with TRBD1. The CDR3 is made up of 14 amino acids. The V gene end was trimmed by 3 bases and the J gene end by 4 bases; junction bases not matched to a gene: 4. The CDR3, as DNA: TGTGCCAGCAGTTTTGGGGGACAGGTAGAGACCCAGTACTTC. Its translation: CASSFGGQVETQYF.

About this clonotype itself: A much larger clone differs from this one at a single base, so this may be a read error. CDR3 amino acids: CASRDGASRRELFF. The CDR3, as DNA: TGTGCCTCCCGGGACGGGGCTTCTCGAAGGGAGCTGTTTTTT. The rearrangement joins TRBV28 to TRBJ2-2, with D possibly being TRBD1 or TRBD2 (5 bases each). The CDR3 runs 14 residues. Germline V gene data show CDR1 as MDHEN and CDR2 as SYDVKM. Between the trimmed V and J ends, which lost 11 bases and 9 bases, there was a span of 22 bases. The variable domain in full, with the rest retrieved from reference TRBV28 and TRBJ2-2, is DVKVTQSSRYLVKRTGEKVFLECVQDMDHENMFWYRQDPGLGLRLIYFSYDVKMKEKGDIPEGYSVSREKKERFSLILESASTNQTSMYLCASRDGASRRELFFGEGSRLTVL.

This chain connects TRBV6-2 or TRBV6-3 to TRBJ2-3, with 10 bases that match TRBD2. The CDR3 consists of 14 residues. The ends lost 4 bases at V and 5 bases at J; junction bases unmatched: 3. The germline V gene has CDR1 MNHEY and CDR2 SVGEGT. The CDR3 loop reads CASSFLAGGDTQYF. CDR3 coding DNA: TGTGCCAGCAGTTTTTTAGCGGGAGGAGATACGCAGTATTTT.

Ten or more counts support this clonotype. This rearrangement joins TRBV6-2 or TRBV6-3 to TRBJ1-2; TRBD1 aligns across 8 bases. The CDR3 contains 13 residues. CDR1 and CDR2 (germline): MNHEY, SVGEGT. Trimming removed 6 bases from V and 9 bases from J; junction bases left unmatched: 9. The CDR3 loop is CASSLPGQESYTF. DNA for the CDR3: TGTGCCAGCAGCCTCCCGGGACAGGAAAGCTACACCTTC.